These 17 T cell receptor beta chains were sequenced from one sample in a study of blood T cell repertoires in COVID-19. The table came from immunoSEQ multiplex PCR; TCRdb's copy has only in-frame clones and leaves some out. The sample shows about 250,000 clones, 70% to 85% of them seen only once. Sequencing was carried out using peripheral blood. Receptors originate from a man older than 75 with acute or convalescent COVID-19.

The V and J genes are TRBV3-1 (or the pseudogene TRBV3-2) and TRBJ1-6, with TRBD1 as a possible D gene (5 bases). V dropped 4 bases and J dropped 9 bases, with 13 bases sitting between them. The CDR3 is 14 residues long. Germline V gene lookup returns CDR1 LGHDT and CDR2 YNNKEL (reference sequence). CDR3 bases: TGTGCCAGCAGCCCCCGGGGGATCGGTTCACCCCTCCACTTT. Translation: CASSPRGIGSPLHF.

The gene calls are TRBV19 and TRBJ2-3, with 8 bases aligning to TRBD2. J lost 2 bases, V lost 3 bases, and 10 bases had no gene match. Germline values: CDR1 LNHDA, CDR2 SQIVND (reference sequence). The CDR3 runs to 17 residues. In DNA, the CDR3 is TGTGCCAGTAGTATCGAGCGGCGGGGGGCCAACACAGATACGCAGTATTTT. The encoded protein is CASSIERRGANTDTQYF.

This clone was seen only once. V and J are TRBV6-5 and TRBJ2-7; 10 positions match TRBD1. The CDR3 is 14 amino acids. The V gene's germline CDR1 is MNHEY and CDR2 SVGAGI. With V trimmed by 4 bases and J by 5 bases, 5 bases remained unmatched. The CDR3 DNA is TGTGCCAGCAGTTTAAGGACAGGGGGGCACGAGCAGTACTTC. This codes for CASSLRTGGHEQYF.

This sequence joins TRBV25-1 and TRBJ1-1; 9 bases match TRBD1. Germline CDR1 is MGHDK and CDR2 is SYGVNS. The CDR3 extends over 14 amino acids. J lost 1 base, V lost 6 bases, and 3 bases had no gene match. Written as DNA, the CDR3 is TGTGCCAGCAGATCGACAGGGGGGAACACTGAAGCTTTCTTT. Translated: CASRSTGGNTEAFF. The full variable domain, its missing parts supplied by reference TRBV25-1 and TRBJ1-1, is EADIYQTPRYLVIGTGKKITLECSQTMGHDKMYWYQQDPGMELHLIHYSYGVNSTEKGDLSSESTVSRIRTEHFPLTLESARPSHTSQYLCASRSTGGNTEAFFGQGTRLTVV.

This sequence joins TRBV24-1 and TRBJ1-6; a weak D match, TRBD1 (6 bases). Germline lookup yields CDR1 KGHDR and CDR2 SFDVKD. V was clipped by 4 bases and J by 4 bases, with 16 bases between them. This CDR3 contains 17 residues. CDR3 sequence: CATSDSTGRPYNSPLHF. The CDR3 coding sequence is TGTGCCACCAGTGACTCAACAGGGCGACCATATAATTCACCCCTCCACTTT.

V and J are TRBV28 and TRBJ2-7, with a tentative D call TRBD2 (5 bases). V was shortened by 7 bases and J by 4 bases, with 17 bases between the two germline ends. Germline CDR1 is MDHEN and CDR2 is SYDVKM. This CDR3 comprises 14 residues. The CDR3: CASIEEGRFYEQYF. CDR3 sequence (DNA): TGTGCCAGCATCGAAGAGGGCAGATTTTACGAGCAGTACTTC. The full variable domain, with the rest looked up from reference TRBV28 and TRBJ2-7, is DVKVTQSSRYLVKRTGEKVFLECVQDMDHENMFWYRQDPGLGLRLIYFSYDVKMKEKGDIPEGYSVSREKKERFSLILESASTNQTSMYLCASIEEGRFYEQYFGPGTRLTVT.

This chain joins TRBV5-4 and TRBJ2-7; TRBD1 might be the D (5 bases). The V gene lost 2 bases and the J gene lost 3 bases, with 9 bases spanning the gap. CDR3 length: 13 residues. From germline, CDR1 is SGHNT and CDR2 YYREEE (reference sequence). The CDR3: CASSLIDSYEQYF. The CDR3 bases are TGTGCCAGCAGCTTAATTGACAGCTACGAGCAGTACTTC.

J is TRBJ1-2 and V is TRBV6-5, with 7 bases that match TRBD1. CDR3 length: 15 residues. Trimming took 6 bases from V and 0 from J; bases not matched to a gene: 7. Germline CDR1 MNHEY, CDR2 SVGAGI. CDR3 coding DNA: TGTGCCAGCAGCCGAAGGGACAGCTCTAACTATGGCTACACCTTC. Translation gives CASSRRDSSNYGYTF.

This sequence joins TRBV30 and TRBJ2-1, with D maybe TRBD1 (5 bases). V was cut by 1 base and J by 7 bases, with 5 bases left in between. In germline, CDR1 is GTSNPN, CDR2 SVGIG (reference sequence). This CDR3 region has 11 residues. The CDR3: CAWSAGNEQFF. The CDR3 region has the DNA TGTGCCTGGAGTGCAGGGAATGAGCAGTTCTTC.

The chain links TRBV19 to TRBJ1-2, with a tentative D call TRBD1 (5 bases). The germline V gene has CDR1 LNHDA and CDR2 SQIVND (reference sequence). V lost 5 bases to trimming and J lost 8 bases, with 24 bases between them. The CDR3 covers 16 residues. CDR3: CASSLGHRVPEGGYTF. The CDR3 nucleotides read TGTGCCAGTAGTCTAGGACATCGGGTTCCCGAGGGAGGCTACACCTTC.

The chain joins TRBV7-2 to TRBJ2-1; TRBD2 is a possible D gene (5 bases). CDR1 and CDR2 (germline): SGHTA, FQGNSA. This CDR3 is 14 amino acids long. V lost 5 bases and J lost 12, with 20 bases in between. The CDR3 region has the DNA TGTGCCAGCAGCCCACCACGGACCGGGGTGGGGCAGTTCTTC. Translated: CASSPPRTGVGQFF.

The J gene is TRBJ1-1, the V gene TRBV5-1; TRBD1 matches 8 bases. V was pared by 1 base and J by 4 bases, with 3 bases of the junction left unmatched. CDR1 SGHRS and CDR2 YFSETQ come from the germline V gene. The CDR3 spans 14 residues. This CDR3 reads CASSLQGALTEAFF. CDR3 nucleotides: TGCGCCAGCAGCTTGCAGGGGGCTCTCACTGAAGCTTTCTTT.

The chain carries TRBV10-1 and TRBJ1-2; 10 nucleotides line up with TRBD1. The V gene's germline CDR1 is WNHNN and CDR2 SYGVQD (reference sequence). The CDR3 consists of 16 residues. Losses at the gene ends were 0 bases for V and 7 bases for J; bases not matched to a gene: 8. The DNA of the CDR3 is TGCGCCAGCAGTGAGTCGCTCGACAGGGGGCGAGGTGGCTACACCTTC. This sequence encodes CASSESLDRGRGGYTF.

The chain's CDR3 is CASIGLRDKTNTIYF. The CDR3 DNA is TGTGCCAGCATTGGTCTCAGAGACAAAACAAACACCATATATTTT. V gene TRBV2 combines with J gene TRBJ1-3; D is ambiguous. The V gene's germline CDR1 is SNHLY and CDR2 FYNNEI. CDR3 size: 15 residues. V shed 7 bases and J shed 6 bases, with 19 bases lying between them. Looking up the rest from reference TRBV2 and TRBJ1-3 gives the full variable domain: EPEVTQTPSHQVTQMGQEVILRCVPISNHLYFYWYRQILGQKVEFLVSFYNNEISEKSEIFDDQFSVERPDGSNFTLKIRSTKLEDSAMYFCASIGLRDKTNTIYFGEGSWLTVV.

The chain combines TRBV5-1 with TRBJ1-2; 9 bases fit TRBD1. The CDR3 runs to 15 residues. Germline lookup yields CDR1 SGHRS and CDR2 YFSETQ. The V segment lost 0 bases and the J segment 2 bases; nucleotides outside the gene matches: 2. CDR3 in amino acids: CASSLAGTGNYGYTF. In nucleotides, the CDR3 is TGCGCCAGCAGCTTGGCCGGGACAGGGAACTATGGCTACACCTTC.

CDR3 residues: CASSSRDRGSTGELFF. Written as DNA, the CDR3 is TGTGCCAGCAGCTCCCGGGACAGGGGTTCCACCGGGGAGCTGTTTTTT. The gene calls are TRBV7-2 and TRBJ2-2, with 10 bases identical to TRBD1. The CDR3 spans 16 residues. Germline V CDR1 and CDR2: SGHTA, FQGNSA. V was pared by 4 bases and J by 4 bases, with 6 bases of the junction left unmatched. Together with reference TRBV7-2 and TRBJ2-2, the CDR3 gives the full variable domain: GAGVSQSPSNKVTEKGKDVELRCDPISGHTALYWYRQSLGQGLEFLIYFQGNSAPDKSGLPSDRFSAERTGGSVSTLTIQRTQQEDSAVYLCASSSRDRGSTGELFFGEGSRLTVL.

The chain employs TRBV4-2 and TRBJ2-2; D is uncertain. Trimming left V 5 bases short and J 7 bases short, with 17 bases between. This CDR3 has 15 residues. CDR1 and CDR2 from the germline V gene are LGHNA and YNFKEQ. In DNA, the CDR3 is TGTGCCAGCAGCTCGCGACACGCCGTAGGCGGGGAGCTGTTTTTT. Translation gives CASSSRHAVGGELFF.